The 10 T cell receptor beta chains below were found in one sample sequenced in a study of blood T cells in healthy people across ages (dated by TCRdb to 2013 to 2016). The library was built by means of 5' RACE. A second PCR of roughly 7 to 12 cycles was run with a J-beta primer mix and a sample-barcoded 5' primer. The public sequencing data were trimmed at Q25 with fastp and processed into clonotypes with MiXCR by TCRdb, which kept only in-frame beta chains. Merged by CDR3 protein, the rows form single entries marked with the most common genes and DNA. Within this sample are roughly 1.9 million distinct CDR3 sequences, with 35% to 50% of them counted one time only. About 23% of the sample lies in the top ten. The material sequenced was blood. All receptors come from a human donor in good health.

The chain is built from TRBV12-5 and TRBJ2-7, with no clear D. The V gene's germline CDR1 is LGHNT and CDR2 FRNRAP. V dropped 5 bases and J dropped 5 bases, with 10 bases sitting between them. The CDR3 has 12 residues. The CDR3 region is CASGLSQDEQYF. The CDR3 DNA is TGTGCTAGTGGTCTCTCTCAGGACGAGCAGTACTTC.

The chain employs TRBV4-3 and TRBJ2-7; D tentatively fits TRBD1 or TRBD2 (6 bases each). The CDR3 runs 15 residues. Trimming took 0 bases from V and 3 from J, leaving 12 bases between them. From germline, CDR1 is LGHNA and CDR2 YSLEER. CDR3: CASSQDRTAGYEQYF. The CDR3 bases are TGCGCCAGCAGCCAAGATAGGACAGCGGGCTACGAGCAGTACTTC.

Only a few counts were recorded for this clonotype. The rearrangement links TRBV12-3 or TRBV12-4 to TRBJ2-7; 7 bases line up with TRBD2. V lost 3 bases and J lost 7; bases outside the gene matches: 12. This CDR3 is built from 15 residues. The CDR3 coding sequence is TGTGCCAGCAGTTTCTTTCGACTAGCCGGCGGGGAGCAGTACTTC. It specifies CASSFFRLAGGEQYF.

The sample holds a few counts of this clonotype. CDR3 coding DNA: TGTGCCAGCAGCTTGGTTTTTGGGGGGGTACAAGAGACCCAGTACTTC. Its translation is CASSLVFGGVQETQYF. The genes are TRBV5-6 and TRBJ2-5; 7 bases map to TRBD2. The V gene end was trimmed by 0 bases and the J gene end by 2 bases; junction bases not matched to a gene: 7. CDR1 and CDR2 from the germline V gene are SGHDT and YYEEEE. The CDR3 totals 16 residues.

This clonotype was counted a few times. This sequence joins TRBV7-9 and TRBJ2-1, with 7 bases aligning to TRBD1. The V segment lost 5 bases and the J segment 5 bases; nucleotides outside the gene matches: 15. CDR1 and CDR2 from the germline V gene are SEHNR and FQNEAQ (reference sequence). The CDR3 loop spans 17 amino acids. CDR3 nucleotides: TGTGCCAGCAGCGACAATCGAAATAAAGACAGGGACAATGAGCAGTTCTTC. Translating it yields CASSDNRNKDRDNEQFF.

This clonotype was seen a single time. J is TRBJ2-1 and V is TRBV12-3 or TRBV12-4; TRBD1 might be the D (6 bases). Trimming pared 7 bases from V and 10 bases from J, leaving 20 bases between. This CDR3 has 14 residues. Written as DNA, the CDR3 is TGTGCCAGCAACCTCCAGGGGAGCCCCTACGAGCAGTTCTTC. Translated, it gives CASNLQGSPYEQFF.

Regarding this clonotype: Germline and junction disagree at one end, which may indicate a read error. The chain links TRBV2 to TRBJ2-3, with D possibly TRBD2 on 6 matching bases. Looked up from germline, CDR1 is SNHLY and CDR2 is FYNNEI. The CDR3 consists of 12 residues. CDR3 protein: CVSGWKLDTQYF. In DNA, the CDR3 is TGTGTCAGCGGGTGGAAATTAGATACGCAGTATTTT.

This chain links TRBV11-2 with TRBJ1-2, with a possible D match to TRBD1 (6 bases). Looked up from germline, CDR1 is SGHAT and CDR2 is FQNNGV. The CDR3 has 16 amino acids. V was cut by 5 bases and J by 2 bases, with 18 bases left in between. In DNA form, the CDR3 reads TGTGCCAGCAGCGATACAGGGCTCACCTTCAACTATGGCTACACCTTC. This codes for CASSDTGLTFNYGYTF.

The gene calls are TRBV20-1 and TRBJ2-1, with TRBD1 as a possible D gene (5 bases). CDR1 is DFQATT and CDR2 is SNEGSKA in the germline V gene (reference sequence). Trimming pared 6 bases from V and 10 bases from J, leaving 19 bases between. This CDR3 region has 13 residues. Here the CDR3 reads CSAPEGAAQEQFF. For the CDR3, the DNA is TGCAGTGCCCCGGAAGGGGCCGCCCAGGAGCAGTTCTTC.

The chain carries TRBV5-1 and TRBJ2-3; D tentatively fits TRBD1 or TRBD2 (5 bases each). CDR1 is SGHRS and CDR2 is YFSETQ in the germline V gene. The CDR3 has 16 amino acids. V lost 4 bases to trimming and J lost 4 bases, with 19 bases between them. The DNA of the CDR3 is TGCGCCAGCAGCCCCCGCCGGGCAGGGCGGGCAGATACGCAGTATTTT. Its protein product is CASSPRRAGRADTQYF.